This TCR beta chain was recorded in a study of T cells in Graves' hyperthyroidism and ophthalmopathy. Study conclusions and caveats: In simple terms, a model built on 13 V-J features told ophthalmopathy apart from stable hyperthyroidism. Blood samples included most of the expanded thyroid clonotypes exceeding 0.001.

Germline CDR1 GTSNPN, CDR2 SVGIG (reference sequence). The length of the CDR3 is 18 residues. V was clipped by 2 bases and J by 6 bases; unmatched bases: 13. TCR beta CDR3 regions were amplified from RNA. Carried out on the TCR CDR3, a first-round RT-PCR used the HTBI primer set. Via MiXCR, TCRdb re-called the multiplex PCR reads, giving one row per CDR3 protein. The repertoire has 550,000 to 650,000 distinct CDR3 sequences, around 13% of them found once; the top ten carry less than 6%. These patients, aged 18 to 65, had recently diagnosed hyperthyroidism lasting under 2 months. This clonotype was recorded at least ten times. The antigen remains unidentified.

The chain is built from TRBV30 and TRBJ2-1, with 13 bases identical to TRBD2. This receptor was obtained from a woman in her 30s with Graves' hyperthyroidism that later progressed to Graves' ophthalmopathy. Material for sequencing was blood. CDR3 loop: CAWSQEPATSGRPNEQFF. The CDR3 nucleotides are TGTGCCTGGAGTCAGGAGCCAGCGACTAGCGGGAGGCCCAATGAGCAGTTCTTC.